This section outlines one TCR beta chain sequence together with its context. Its antigen is currently unknown. This CDR3 has 14 amino acids. V lost 1 base, J lost 5 bases, and 4 bases stayed unmatched. Germline-derived CDR1 and CDR2 are SEHNR and FQNEAQ (reference sequence). The entry originates in a study of cytomegalovirus exposure and HLA in healthy donors. About the study: There were 350 to 400 genotyped donors. Of these, 81% fell in the genetic ancestry cluster associated with self-reported Caucasian donors.

Study-level results: TCR beta chain V- and J-gene trimming was linked, in a later analysis, to a missense variant in DCLRE1C.

This PCR relied on a set of 60 Vbeta primers and 13 Jbeta primers. The repertoire was sequenced with immunoSEQ multiplex PCR; TCRdb's copy has only in-frame clones and lacks some. The sample holds 90,000 to 140,000 clones, around 84% seen once. The sequencing input was PBMCs. This chain joins TRBV7-9 and TRBJ2-5; 7 bases map to TRBD2. The sequence was collected from a man younger than 40 in good health and CMV-seronegative. CDR3 residues: CASSLVGEGETQYF. The CDR3 region has the DNA TGTGCCAGCAGCTTAGTCGGGGAGGGGGAGACCCAGTACTTC. Supplemented by reference TRBV7-9 and TRBJ2-5, the full variable domain reads DTGVSQNPRHKITKRGQNVTFRCDPISEHNRLYWYRQTLGQGPEFLTYFQNEAQLEKSRLLSDRFSAERPKGSFSTLEIQRTEQGDSAMYLCASSLVGEGETQYFGPGTRLLVL.